The entry below describes one TCR beta chain. There are a few counts of this clone. Its specific antigen is unknown. Per-base quality was not reported, and no clone a single base away is much larger than it. The trial excluded patients who had a history of autoimmune disease or who were on systemic immunosuppression. Peripheral blood for TCR sequencing was collected from all dose cohorts at baseline, on cycle 4 day 1, and on cycle 7 day 1. The samples were drawn from a first-in-human, open-label, multicenter phase I dose-escalation trial of ivuxolimab. Adults with locally advanced or metastatic head and neck squamous cell, hepatocellular, melanoma or renal cell carcinoma were enrolled in the trial. Before TCR sequencing, CD4+ T cells and CD8+ T cells were sorted from peripheral blood as separate populations. From the germline V gene, CDR1 is SGHDT and CDR2 is YYEEEE. Spanning cysteine to phenylalanine, the CDR3 consists of 17 amino acids. Left in the record is the CDR3 DNA by itself, 51 bases read in frame from the first base. Trimming costs V 0 bases and J 0 bases, and their ends lie 13 bases apart.

Genomic DNA was isolated from the sorted cells so that the TCRbeta CDR3 region could be sequenced. The immunoSEQ Assay was used for sequencing of TCRbeta CDR3 regions. TCRdb took this table from immuneACCESS and kept in-frame rearrangements with V and J called. Such tables lack part of the clones; where checked against another copy, unresolved V genes explain under half of the gap, and the rest is unexplained. The sample table lists 60,000 to 75,000 clones, 65% to 85% of them with a count of one. The ten largest clones represent around 25% of the sample. The sample comes from a study of OX40 agonist ivuxolimab in advanced cancers. Looking at the study overall: Ivuxolimab, which targeted the costimulatory receptor OX40 (CD134), was an agonistic, fully human IgG2 monoclonal antibody. Intravenous ivuxolimab was administered to patients every 2 weeks at six dose levels: 0.01, 0.1, 0.3, 1.5, 3 and 10 mg/kg. Among the roughly 52 dose-escalation patients, some 20 had hepatocellular carcinoma, around 15 melanoma, 9 renal cell carcinoma and 9 head and neck cancer. In the dose-escalation cohort, 75% to 85% of patients were male, and the mean age was around 65 years with a range of roughly 23 to 79. Patients were allowed to have had prior anti-PD-1, anti-PD-L1 or anti-CTLA-4 therapy, and approximately 39% of the dose-escalation patients had been treated with checkpoint inhibitors. Three dose-escalation patients achieved partial responses, one with hepatocellular carcinoma and two with cutaneous melanoma. The purpose of peripheral TCRbeta sequencing was to test whether ivuxolimab changed TCR sequence diversity and led to clonal T-cell expansion. The monotherapy dose-escalation portion (N ≈ 57 patients) of the phase I ivuxolimab trial is reported in the paper.

Results and caveats for the whole study, not just this receptor: Clonal expansion of both CD4+ and CD8+ blood T cells was observed from baseline to week 6 at doses 0.1 to 3.0 mg/kg. Low levels of normalized T-cell clonal expansion were also seen in some patients who did not respond. Partial responders in the 0.1-3.0 mg/kg groups had among the lowest normalized peripheral clonal expansion, especially among CD8+ T cells. Which antigens the clonally expanded peripheral T cells were specific for was not determined. On average, CD8+ T cells showed more expanded clones than CD4+ T cells after ivuxolimab.

This receptor was identified in an adult with an advanced solid tumor such as melanoma, head and neck, liver or kidney cancer. The receptor chain draws on TRBV5-6 and TRBJ2-4; tentative D gene TRBD2, with 6 bases matching. The input for sequencing was CD4+ or CD8+ T cells sorted from blood, taken in a trial of the OX40 agonist ivuxolimab. The DNA reads TGTGCCAGCAGCTTGGATCGGGGACTTCTAGCCAAAAACATTCAGTACTTC. It encodes CASSLDRGLLAKNIQYF.